The T cell receptor (beta chain) under discussion was sequenced for a study of vaccination and CD4 T cells after COVID-19. On the study more broadly: Two doses of either BNT162b2 or mRNA-1273 vaccine were given to participants. Post-COVID samples had a sampling time that fell a median around 100 days after diagnosis (range 35 to 161).

Specified treatment: approximately nine-day PBMC culture with coronavirus spike peptide pools or control peptides (ViraFEST assay). Remarks on this clonotype: Its antigen is not known.

The CDR3 has 16 residues. The J segment lost 4 bases and the V segment lost 2 bases, leaving 10 bases of the junction unmatched. An Oncomine TCR Beta short-read assay was used to sequence the DNA from cultured CD4+ T cells. Researchers extracted genomic DNA from CD4+ T cells that had been cultured. Via MiXCR, TCRdb re-called the PCR reads, giving one row per CDR3 protein. Of about 23,000 distinct CDR3 sequences in the sample, roughly 44% were seen once. This chain joins TRBV12-3 or TRBV12-4 and TRBJ1-2; 7 positions match TRBD1. The TCR comes from a human donor who received a COVID-19 vaccine. The sequences come from CD4+ T cells from blood, cultured in vitro, collected before SARS-CoV-2 vaccination. Written as DNA, the CDR3 is TGTGCCAGCAGTTTAAAGGGGGAGGGGGCGATCTATGGCTACACCTTC. Translation: CASSLKGEGAIYGYTF.